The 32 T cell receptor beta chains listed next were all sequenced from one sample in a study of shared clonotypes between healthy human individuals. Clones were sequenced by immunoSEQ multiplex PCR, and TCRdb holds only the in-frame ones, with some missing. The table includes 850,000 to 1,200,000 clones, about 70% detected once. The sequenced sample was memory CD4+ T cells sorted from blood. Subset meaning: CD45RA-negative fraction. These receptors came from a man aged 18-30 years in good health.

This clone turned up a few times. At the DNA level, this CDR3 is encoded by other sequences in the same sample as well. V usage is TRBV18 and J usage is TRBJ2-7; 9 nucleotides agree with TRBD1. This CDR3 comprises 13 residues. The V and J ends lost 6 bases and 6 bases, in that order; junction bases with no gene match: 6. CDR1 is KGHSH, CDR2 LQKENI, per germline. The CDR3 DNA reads TGTGCCAGCTCCCAAGGGACAGGGCGCGAGCAGTACTTC. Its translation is CASSQGTGREQYF.

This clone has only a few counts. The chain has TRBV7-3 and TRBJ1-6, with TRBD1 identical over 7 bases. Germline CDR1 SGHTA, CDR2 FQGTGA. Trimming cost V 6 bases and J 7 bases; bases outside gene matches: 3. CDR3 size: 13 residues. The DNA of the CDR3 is TGTGCCAGCAGGCTACAGGGGAATTCACCCCTCCACTTT. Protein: CASRLQGNSPLHF.

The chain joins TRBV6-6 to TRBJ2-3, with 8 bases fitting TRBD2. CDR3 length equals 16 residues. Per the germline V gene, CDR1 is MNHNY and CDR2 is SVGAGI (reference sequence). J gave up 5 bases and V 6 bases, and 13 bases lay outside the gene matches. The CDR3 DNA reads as TGTGCCAGCAGCGCCCGGGGGGGGACGGTGAGAGATACGCAGTATTTT. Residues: CASSARGGTVRDTQYF.

The CDR3 region is CASSLGLAVDVDTQYF. The CDR3 DNA sequence: TGTGCCAGCAGCTTAGGACTAGCGGTAGATGTAGATACGCAGTATTTT. V gene TRBV7-2 combines with J gene TRBJ2-3, with 9 bases matching TRBD2. Trimming took 1 base from V and 5 from J; bases not matched to a gene: 7. The V gene's germline CDR1 is SGHTA and CDR2 FQGNSA. The CDR3 spans 16 residues.

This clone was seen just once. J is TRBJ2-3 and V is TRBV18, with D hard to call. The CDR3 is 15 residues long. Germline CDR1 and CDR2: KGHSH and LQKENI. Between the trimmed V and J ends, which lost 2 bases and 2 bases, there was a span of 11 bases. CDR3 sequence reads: CASSPMYQPTDTQYF. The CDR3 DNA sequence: TGTGCCAGCTCACCAATGTACCAGCCCACAGATACGCAGTATTTT.

CDR3 in amino acids: CASSASGGAGYGYTF. CDR3 nucleotides: TGTGCCAGCAGCGCTTCAGGGGGCGCCGGCTATGGCTACACCTTC. The V and J genes are TRBV13 and TRBJ1-2, with 8 nucleotides matching TRBD1. The CDR3 loop spans 15 amino acids. V lost 5 bases, J lost 4 bases, and 9 bases stayed unmatched. Germline-derived CDR1 and CDR2 are PRHDT and FYEKMQ (reference sequence).

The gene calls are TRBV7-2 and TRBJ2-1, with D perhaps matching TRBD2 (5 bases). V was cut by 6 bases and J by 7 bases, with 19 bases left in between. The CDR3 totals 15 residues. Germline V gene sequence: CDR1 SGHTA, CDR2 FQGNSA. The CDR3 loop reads CASSSNRGFSNEQFF. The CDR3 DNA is TGTGCCAGCAGTTCCAACCGGGGTTTTTCTAATGAGCAGTTCTTC.

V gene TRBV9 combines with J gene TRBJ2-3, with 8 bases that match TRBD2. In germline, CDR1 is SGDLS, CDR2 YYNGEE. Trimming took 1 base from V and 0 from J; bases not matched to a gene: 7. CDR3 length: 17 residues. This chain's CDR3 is CASSVMSGSSSTDTQYF. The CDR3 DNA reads TGTGCCAGCAGCGTAATGAGCGGGAGCTCTAGCACAGATACGCAGTATTTT.

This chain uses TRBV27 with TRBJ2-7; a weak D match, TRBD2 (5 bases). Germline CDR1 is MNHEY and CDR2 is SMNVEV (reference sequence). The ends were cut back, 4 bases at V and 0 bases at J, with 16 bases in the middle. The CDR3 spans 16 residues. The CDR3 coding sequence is TGTGCCAGCAGTTCCACCCCTGGACTTAGCTCCTACGAGCAGTACTTC. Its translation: CASSSTPGLSSYEQYF.

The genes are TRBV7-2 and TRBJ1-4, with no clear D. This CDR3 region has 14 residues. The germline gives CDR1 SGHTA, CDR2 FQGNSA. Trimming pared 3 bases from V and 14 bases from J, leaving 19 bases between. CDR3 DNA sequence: TGTGCCAGCAGCTTTTGGGGTGGCCCGGACCCGCTGTTTTTT. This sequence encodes CASSFWGGPDPLFF.

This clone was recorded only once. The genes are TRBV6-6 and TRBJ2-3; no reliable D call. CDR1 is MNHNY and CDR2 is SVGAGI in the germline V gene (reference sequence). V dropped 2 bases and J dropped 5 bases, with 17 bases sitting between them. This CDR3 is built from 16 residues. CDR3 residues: CASSYDQPGSIDTQYF. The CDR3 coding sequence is TGTGCCAGCAGTTACGATCAGCCCGGTTCTATAGATACGCAGTATTTT.

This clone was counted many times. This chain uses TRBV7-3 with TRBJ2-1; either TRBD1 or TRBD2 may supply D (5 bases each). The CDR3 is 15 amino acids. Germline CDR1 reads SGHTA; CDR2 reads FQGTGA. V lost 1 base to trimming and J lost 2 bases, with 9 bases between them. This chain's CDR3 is CASSLMGTTYNEQFF. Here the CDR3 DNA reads TGTGCCAGCAGCTTAATGGGGACCACCTACAATGAGCAGTTCTTC.

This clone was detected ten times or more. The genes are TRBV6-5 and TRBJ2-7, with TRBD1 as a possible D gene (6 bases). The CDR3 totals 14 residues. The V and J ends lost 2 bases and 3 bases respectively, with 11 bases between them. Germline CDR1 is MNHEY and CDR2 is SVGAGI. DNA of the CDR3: TGTGCCAGCAGTTACAACGAGGGGGTCTACGAGCAGTACTTC. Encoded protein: CASSYNEGVYEQYF.

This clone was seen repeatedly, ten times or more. CDR3 nucleotides: TGTGCCAGCAGTGACGGACAGGGTAATCAGCCCCAGCATTTT. Protein product: CASSDGQGNQPQHF. The genes are TRBV27 and TRBJ1-5, with 8 bases lining up with TRBD1. CDR3 size: 14 residues. Trimming removed 5 bases from V and 4 bases from J; junction bases left unmatched: 4. The V gene's germline CDR1 is MNHEY and CDR2 SMNVEV (reference sequence).

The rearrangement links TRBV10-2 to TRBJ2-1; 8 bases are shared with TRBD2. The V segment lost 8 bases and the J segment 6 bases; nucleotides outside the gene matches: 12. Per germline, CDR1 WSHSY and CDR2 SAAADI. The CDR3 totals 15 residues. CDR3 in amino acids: CASAGRGAFFNEQFF. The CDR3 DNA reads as TGCGCCAGCGCGGGGCGGGGGGCCTTTTTCAATGAGCAGTTCTTC.

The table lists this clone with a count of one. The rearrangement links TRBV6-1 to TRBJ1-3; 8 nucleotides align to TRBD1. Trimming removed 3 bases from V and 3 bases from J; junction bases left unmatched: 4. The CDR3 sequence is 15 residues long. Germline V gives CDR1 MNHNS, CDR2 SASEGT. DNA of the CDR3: TGTGCCAGCAGTGACCAGGACAGGGTTGGAAACACCATATATTTT. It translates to CASSDQDRVGNTIYF.

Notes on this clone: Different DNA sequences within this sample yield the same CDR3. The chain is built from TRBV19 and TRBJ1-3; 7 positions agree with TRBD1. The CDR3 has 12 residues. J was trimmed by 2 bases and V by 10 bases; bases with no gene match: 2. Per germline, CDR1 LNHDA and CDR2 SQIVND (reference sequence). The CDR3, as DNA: TGTGCCACCGGGACAGCTGGAAACACCATATATTTT. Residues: CATGTAGNTIYF.

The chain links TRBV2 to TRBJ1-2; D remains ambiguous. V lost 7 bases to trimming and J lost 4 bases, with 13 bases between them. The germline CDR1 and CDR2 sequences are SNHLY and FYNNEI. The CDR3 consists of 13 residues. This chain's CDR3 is CASKKEGVYGYTF. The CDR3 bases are TGTGCCAGCAAGAAGGAGGGAGTCTATGGCTACACCTTC.

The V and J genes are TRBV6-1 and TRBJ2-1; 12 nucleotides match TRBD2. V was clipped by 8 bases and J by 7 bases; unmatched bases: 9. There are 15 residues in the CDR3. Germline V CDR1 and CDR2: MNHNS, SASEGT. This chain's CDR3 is CASYTGTSGSNEQFF. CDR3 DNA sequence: TGTGCCAGCTACACCGGGACTAGCGGGTCGAATGAGCAGTTCTTC.

The CDR3 region is CASSVRGVSNEQFF. CDR3 nucleotide sequence: TGTGCCAGCAGTGTGAGGGGGGTATCCAATGAGCAGTTCTTC. This chain uses TRBV2 with TRBJ2-1; D is perhaps TRBD1 or TRBD2 (6 bases each). Germline-derived CDR1 and CDR2 are SNHLY and FYNNEI. The V end was cut by 4 bases, the J end by 6 bases, with 13 bases between. The CDR3 has 14 residues.

CDR3 in DNA: TGTGCCAGCAGTGTTATCGGGACAGGGCTTGGAAACACCATATATTTT. Translated: CASSVIGTGLGNTIYF. The chain recombines TRBV6-1 with TRBJ1-3, with TRBD1 matching 9 bases. J was trimmed by 3 bases and V by 4 bases; bases with no gene match: 7. The CDR3 totals 16 residues. Germline loops: CDR1 MNHNS, CDR2 SASEGT.

The CDR3 region is CASRQGTRDSPLHF. CDR3 nucleotide sequence: TGTGCCAGCAGGCAGGGGACAAGAGATTCACCCCTCCACTTT. V usage is TRBV28 and J usage is TRBJ1-6, with D perhaps TRBD1 (6 bases). The germline V gene encodes CDR1 MDHEN and CDR2 SYDVKM. The CDR3 consists of 14 residues. V was trimmed by 6 bases and J by 8 bases, leaving 14 bases between them.

CDR3 sequence: CASSPLQDSMNTEAFF. CDR3 coding DNA: TGTGCCAGCTCACCACTACAGGACAGTATGAACACTGAAGCTTTCTTT. V usage is TRBV18 and J usage is TRBJ1-1; D might be TRBD1 (6 bases). V was pared by 1 base and J by 0 bases, with 12 bases between. The CDR3 runs to 16 residues. CDR1 and CDR2 (germline): KGHSH, LQKENI.

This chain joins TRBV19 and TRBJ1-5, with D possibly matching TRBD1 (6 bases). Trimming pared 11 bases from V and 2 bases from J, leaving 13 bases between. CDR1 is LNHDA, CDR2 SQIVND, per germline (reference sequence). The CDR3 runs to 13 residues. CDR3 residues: CACGTGRNQPQHF. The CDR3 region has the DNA TGTGCCTGCGGTACAGGGCGCAATCAGCCCCAGCATTTT.

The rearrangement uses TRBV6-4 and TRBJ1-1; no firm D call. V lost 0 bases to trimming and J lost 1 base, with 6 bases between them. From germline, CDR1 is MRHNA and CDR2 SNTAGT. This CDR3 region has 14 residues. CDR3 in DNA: TGTGCCAGCAGTGACTCGATAGAGAACACTGAAGCTTTCTTT. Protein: CASSDSIENTEAFF.

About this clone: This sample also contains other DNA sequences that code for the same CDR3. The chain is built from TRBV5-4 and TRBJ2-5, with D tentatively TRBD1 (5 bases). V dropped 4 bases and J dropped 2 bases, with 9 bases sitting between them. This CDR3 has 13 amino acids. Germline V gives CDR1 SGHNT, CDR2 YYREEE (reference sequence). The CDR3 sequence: CASSRQGQETQYF. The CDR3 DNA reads TGTGCCAGCAGCCGGCAGGGTCAAGAGACCCAGTACTTC.

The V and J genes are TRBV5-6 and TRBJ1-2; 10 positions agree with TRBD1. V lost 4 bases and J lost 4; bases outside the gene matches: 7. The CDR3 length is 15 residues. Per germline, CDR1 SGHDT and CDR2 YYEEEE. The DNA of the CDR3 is TGTGCCAGCAGCCCACGGACAGGGGGGACCTATGGCTACACCTTC. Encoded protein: CASSPRTGGTYGYTF.

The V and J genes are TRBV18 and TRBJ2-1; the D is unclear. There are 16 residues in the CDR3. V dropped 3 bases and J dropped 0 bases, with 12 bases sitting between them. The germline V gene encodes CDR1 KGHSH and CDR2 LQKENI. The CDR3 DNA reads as TGTGCCAGCTCACCCCCTAGGTCCATCTCCTACAATGAGCAGTTCTTC. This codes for CASSPPRSISYNEQFF.

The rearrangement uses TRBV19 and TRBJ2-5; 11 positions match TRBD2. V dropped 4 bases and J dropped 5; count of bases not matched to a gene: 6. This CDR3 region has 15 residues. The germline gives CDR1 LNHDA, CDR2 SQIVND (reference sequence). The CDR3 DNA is TGTGCCAGTAGTAGTAGCGGGGGGGCCTCCGAGACCCAGTACTTC. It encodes CASSSSGGASETQYF.

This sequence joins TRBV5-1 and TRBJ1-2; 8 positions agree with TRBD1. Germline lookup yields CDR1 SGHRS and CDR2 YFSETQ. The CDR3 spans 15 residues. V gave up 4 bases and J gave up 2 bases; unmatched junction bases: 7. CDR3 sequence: CASSGSDRVNYGYTF. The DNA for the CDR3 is TGCGCCAGCAGCGGGTCGGACAGGGTCAACTATGGCTACACCTTC. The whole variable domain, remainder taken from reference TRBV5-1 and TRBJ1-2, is KAGVTQTPRYLIKTRGQQVTLSCSPISGHRSVSWYQQTPGQGLQFLFEYFSETQRNKGNFPGRFSGRQFSNSRSEMNVSTLELGDSALYLCASSGSDRVNYGYTFGSGTRLTVV.

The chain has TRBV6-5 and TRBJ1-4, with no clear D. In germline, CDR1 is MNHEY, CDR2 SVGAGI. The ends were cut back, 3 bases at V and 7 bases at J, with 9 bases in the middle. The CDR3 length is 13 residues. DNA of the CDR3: TGTGCCAGCAGTTATGGGCAGGCTGAAAAACTGTTTTTT. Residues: CASSYGQAEKLFF.

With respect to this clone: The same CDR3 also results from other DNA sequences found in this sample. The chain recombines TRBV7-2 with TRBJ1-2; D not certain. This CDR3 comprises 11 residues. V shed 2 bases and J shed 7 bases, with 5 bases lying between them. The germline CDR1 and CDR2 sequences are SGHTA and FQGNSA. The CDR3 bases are TGTGCCAGCAGCTTAATGGGTGGCTACACCTTC. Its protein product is CASSLMGGYTF.